What follows is one TCR beta chain and its context. The target antigen is unknown. The CDR3 has 14 amino acids. The trim removed 3 bases at V and 5 bases at J, leaving 2 bases unmatched. CDR1 is MGHDK and CDR2 is SYGVNS in the germline V gene. The data derive from a study of T cell repertoires in ileal Crohn's disease. Study-wide background: About half of patients got postoperative therapy: about ten thiopurines, around 18 anti-TNF.

Findings and limits, study-wide: Active smokers at surgery had more clonal expansions than non-smokers. Endoscopic recurrence occurred in every patient whose clonality exceeded 26.8%.

Data came from immunoSEQ multiplex PCR; TCRdb stores just in-frame clones and leaves some out. The table shows about 15,000 clones, with roughly 60% occurring only once. This clonotype was sampled from an adult with Crohn's disease. The material sequenced was ileal tissue. V usage is TRBV25-1 and J usage is TRBJ2-3; TRBD2 aligns across 10 bases. CDR3 in amino acids: CASSDWTSGDTQYF. CDR3 DNA: TGTGCCAGCAGTGATTGGACTAGCGGAGATACGCAGTATTTT.